This entry lists 4 T cell receptor beta chains sequenced from one sample in a study of radiation and T cells in renal cell carcinoma. Using immunoSEQ multiplex PCR, the repertoire was profiled, and TCRdb retains in-frame clones only, with some absent. The sample gives some 120,000 clones, more than 75% of which show up once; approximately 5.8% is in the top ten. Time point given: blood 2 weeks post-SBRT. Treatment: 15 Gy SBRT to primary tumor, nephrectomy 4 weeks later. The sample was blood, taken from a patient whose treatment included radiotherapy and nephrectomy. The source is a woman aged 70-85 years with renal cell carcinoma.

This sequence joins TRBV5-6 and TRBJ2-7; D is ambiguous. The CDR3 has 11 amino acids. CDR1 SGHDT and CDR2 YYEEEE come from the germline V gene. Trimming stripped 5 bases from V and 6 bases from J, with 9 bases between. The CDR3 here is CASSLLSEQYF. CDR3 bases: TGTGCCAGCAGTCTTCTTAGCGAGCAGTACTTC.

J is TRBJ1-5 and V is TRBV30, with 9 nucleotides matching TRBD1. The CDR3 totals 16 residues. The ends lost 2 bases at V and 3 bases at J; junction bases unmatched: 8. CDR1 GTSNPN and CDR2 SVGIG come from the germline V gene (reference sequence). The DNA for the CDR3 is TGTGCCTGGAGTCTTCTCGGACAGGGGAACAATCAGCCCCAGCATTTT. This codes for CAWSLLGQGNNQPQHF.

The chain is built from TRBV6-1 and TRBJ2-7, with D possibly being TRBD1 or TRBD2 (5 bases each). V was clipped by 8 bases and J by 4 bases, with 12 bases between them. This CDR3 spans 12 amino acids. Germline V CDR1 and CDR2: MNHNS, SASEGT. The CDR3 DNA follows: TGTGCCAGCCTCAGGGACGGTTACGAGCAGTACTTC. This translates into CASLRDGYEQYF.

This clone showed up just a few times. CDR3 in amino acids: CASSQGIVNEQFF. The CDR3 coding sequence is TGCGCCAGCAGCCAGGGAATCGTGAATGAGCAGTTCTTC. The V and J genes are TRBV5-1 and TRBJ2-1; D might be TRBD1 (5 bases). The CDR3 contains 13 residues. CDR1 is SGHRS, CDR2 YFSETQ, per germline. The V end was cut by 4 bases, the J end by 7 bases, with 12 bases between.